The entry that follows covers one T cell receptor (beta chain) sequence. Assay used: immunoSEQ multiplex PCR; TCRdb lists only in-frame clones, some missing. The sample carries roughly 140,000 clones, under 90% recorded once. The CDR3 has 17 residues. Germline loops: CDR1 SGHAT, CDR2 FQNNGV. V was pared by 4 bases and J by 0 bases, with 5 bases of the junction left unmatched. This sample stems from a study of blood T cell repertoires in COVID-19. This TCR came from an older man who had recovered from COVID-19. J is TRBJ2-6 and V is TRBV11-2, with 8 bases lining up with TRBD1. Sequenced sample: peripheral blood. Written as DNA, the CDR3 is TGTGCCAGCAGCTCGCGGACAGGGACCTCTGGGGCCAACGTCCTGACTTTC. Translation gives CASSSRTGTSGANVLTF.